The 19 T cell receptor beta chains in this list originate from one sample, sequenced in a study of OX40 agonist ivuxolimab in advanced cancers. Assay used: immunoSEQ multiplex PCR; TCRdb lists only in-frame clones, some missing. The sample includes about 96,000 clones, approximately 80% of them seen just once. Sequencing was performed on CD4+ or CD8+ T cells sorted from blood, taken in a trial of the OX40 agonist ivuxolimab. These receptors all come from an adult with an advanced solid tumor such as melanoma, head and neck, liver or kidney cancer.

This chain connects TRBV28 to TRBJ1-5; D unresolved. This CDR3 contains 15 residues. The V end was cut by 6 bases, the J end by 2 bases, with 14 bases between. Germline values: CDR1 MDHEN, CDR2 SYDVKM. In DNA form, the CDR3 reads TGTGCCAGCAGAGGGATGTTGTATGGCAATCAGCCCCAGCATTTT. It yields the protein CASRGMLYGNQPQHF.

The rearrangement joins TRBV7-8 to TRBJ1-2, with D unclear. Trimming stripped 7 bases from V and 4 bases from J, with 22 bases between. This CDR3 is built from 16 residues. Germline V gene data show CDR1 as SGHVS and CDR2 as FQNEAQ. CDR3 sequence: CASTQREEQKGYGYTF. DNA of the CDR3: TGTGCCAGCACACAAAGGGAGGAACAAAAGGGCTATGGCTACACCTTC.

The chain uses TRBV29-1 and TRBJ2-7, with 9 bases identical to TRBD1. The trim removed 2 bases at V and 5 bases at J, leaving 7 bases unmatched. From germline, CDR1 is SQVTM and CDR2 ANQGSEA. The CDR3 length is 14 residues. The CDR3 here is CSVEFGTGLDEQYF. In DNA form, the CDR3 reads TGCAGCGTTGAATTCGGGACAGGGCTGGACGAGCAGTACTTC.

The V gene is TRBV6-5, the J gene TRBJ1-2; the match to TRBD1 covers 8 bases. CDR1 is MNHEY, CDR2 SVGAGI, per germline. This CDR3 is 16 amino acids long. V dropped 2 bases and J dropped 8; count of bases not matched to a gene: 13. The CDR3 reads CASSYTFLDRGRGYTF. CDR3 DNA: TGTGCCAGCAGTTACACTTTCCTCGACAGGGGCCGGGGCTACACCTTC.

This chain joins TRBV7-7 and TRBJ2-7, with 7 bases lining up with TRBD1. V shed 5 bases, J shed 6 bases, and the junction held 10 bases outside the gene matches. Germline values: CDR1 SSHAT, CDR2 FNYEAQ (reference sequence). CDR3 length: 14 residues. CDR3 nucleotides: TGTGCCAGCAGCACAGGGGAAGGTATCCGCGAGCAGTACTTC. Encoded protein: CASSTGEGIREQYF.

The J gene is TRBJ1-1, the V gene TRBV6-1, with D possibly TRBD1 on 6 matching bases. The CDR3 runs to 14 residues. Germline CDR1 MNHNS, CDR2 SASEGT. V lost 4 bases and J 5 bases, leaving 14 bases between the germline ends. Written as DNA, the CDR3 is TGTGCCAGCAGTGCTACAGGGCCTTGGACTGAAGCTTTCTTT. This codes for CASSATGPWTEAFF.

The chain combines TRBV7-2 with TRBJ2-7; D is ambiguous. The germline V and J ends were trimmed by 6 bases and 4 bases, with 16 bases remaining between them. Germline CDR1 SGHTA, CDR2 FQGNSA. This CDR3 has 14 amino acids. The CDR3 DNA reads as TGTGCCAGCAGGACAAACATGGGGTCGTACGAGCAGTACTTC. This translates into CASRTNMGSYEQYF.

V is TRBV5-4 and J is TRBJ2-3, with 10 nucleotides matching TRBD2. This CDR3 contains 15 residues. Per germline, CDR1 SGHNT and CDR2 YYREEE (reference sequence). J was trimmed by 1 base and V by 4 bases; bases with no gene match: 3. The CDR3 DNA follows: TGTGCCAGCAGCACAGGACTAGCGGGCACAGATACGCAGTATTTT. It yields the protein CASSTGLAGTDTQYF. Using reference TRBV5-4 and TRBJ2-3 for the parts outside the CDR3, the full variable domain is ETGVTQSPTHLIKTRGQQVTLRCSSQSGHNTVSWYQQALGQGPQFIFQYYREEENGRGNFPPRFSGLQFPNYSSELNVNALELDDSALYLCASSTGLAGTDTQYFGPGTRLTVL.

The CDR3 nucleotides read TGTGCCAGCAGTGCCAGGGGGGGCGAGCAGTACTTC. It is translated as CASSARGGEQYF. The V gene is TRBV6-1, the J gene TRBJ2-7; D could derive from TRBD1 or TRBD2 (7 bases each). The germline V gene encodes CDR1 MNHNS and CDR2 SASEGT. V gave up 4 bases and J gave up 6 bases, with 10 bases separating them. The CDR3 sequence is 12 residues long.

The CDR3 DNA follows: TGTGCCATCAGATCGACAGGGGTTCAAACCGGGGAGCTGTTTTTT. Its translation: CAIRSTGVQTGELFF. V is TRBV10-3 and J is TRBJ2-2; TRBD1 matches 8 bases. CDR3 size: 15 residues. The germline V gene has CDR1 ENHRY and CDR2 SYGVKD. V trimming: 6 bases; J trimming: 5 bases; junction bases outside the gene matches: 8.

The chain joins TRBV2 to TRBJ2-5; D is ambiguous. The end of the DNA is better explained by TRBJ2-7, so the J call may be wrong. CDR1 and CDR2 from the germline V gene are SNHLY and FYNNEI. This CDR3 has 15 amino acids. DNA of the CDR3: TGTGCCAGCAGTGAATCTTTTTTACTCTCCTACGAGCAGTACTTC. This translates into CASSESFLLSYEQYF.

The rearrangement joins TRBV4-1 to TRBJ1-4; D unresolved. CDR3 length equals 14 residues. Germline CDR1 MGHRA, CDR2 YSYEKL. Trimming left V 3 bases short and J 0 bases short, with 5 bases between. As DNA, the CDR3 is TGCGCCAGCAGCCAGGACGCAACTAATGAAAAACTGTTTTTT. It specifies CASSQDATNEKLFF.

This clone showed up just a few times. This chain links TRBV7-2 with TRBJ2-1, with unresolved D. Germline V gene lookup returns CDR1 SGHTA and CDR2 FQGNSA. The CDR3 extends over 13 amino acids. Trimming left V 5 bases short and J 9 bases short, with 14 bases between. CDR3 region: CASSPVANPEQFF. CDR3 DNA: TGTGCCAGCAGCCCCGTGGCAAACCCTGAGCAGTTCTTC. Full variable domain (missing parts from reference TRBV7-2 and TRBJ2-1): GAGVSQSPSNKVTEKGKDVELRCDPISGHTALYWYRQSLGQGLEFLIYFQGNSAPDKSGLPSDRFSAERTGGSVSTLTIQRTQQEDSAVYLCASSPVANPEQFFGPGTRLTVL.

This rearrangement joins TRBV7-8 to TRBJ2-2; 11 bases align to TRBD2. The CDR3 loop spans 16 amino acids. Per the germline V gene, CDR1 is SGHVS and CDR2 is FQNEAQ. V trimming: 4 bases; J trimming: 4 bases; junction bases outside the gene matches: 5. DNA of the CDR3: TGTGCCAGCAGCTCATCTAGCGGGGGGTCCACCGGGGAGCTGTTTTTT. Amino acids: CASSSSSGGSTGELFF.

A word on this clone: Other nucleotide sequences from this sample produce the same CDR3. This chain uses TRBV20-1 with TRBJ1-3; D gene uncertain. Germline loops: CDR1 DFQATT, CDR2 SNEGSKA (reference sequence). The ends were cut back, 6 bases at V and 4 bases at J, with 7 bases in the middle. This CDR3 has 11 amino acids. The CDR3 reads CSARTGNTIYF. DNA for the CDR3: TGCAGTGCCCGGACCGGAAACACCATATATTTT.

This clone was seen a few times. V usage is TRBV9 and J usage is TRBJ2-3, with D possibly matching TRBD2 (7 bases). This CDR3 spans 16 amino acids. Trimming cost V 4 bases and J 5 bases, with 20 bases left between them. CDR1 and CDR2 (germline): SGDLS, YYNGEE. CDR3 amino acids: CASSTAGGGGLDTQYF. The CDR3 nucleotides are TGTGCCAGCAGCACCGCCGGAGGGGGGGGCCTAGATACGCAGTATTTT.

The chain employs TRBV10-3 and TRBJ2-7; a weak D match, TRBD2 (5 bases). Deletions cut 6 bases from V and 7 bases from J, with 10 bases between. The germline V gene has CDR1 ENHRY and CDR2 SYGVKD. The CDR3 is made up of 11 amino acids. As DNA, the CDR3 is TGTGCCATCAGGGACTTCGAGGAGCAGTACTTC. Protein sequence: CAIRDFEEQYF.

V is TRBV25-1 and J is TRBJ1-2; weak D call: TRBD1 (6 bases). The CDR3 is 16 residues long. Germline CDR1 and CDR2: MGHDK and SYGVNS. V shed 6 bases and J shed 4 bases, with 21 bases lying between them. CDR3 in DNA: TGTGCCAGCAGCGTTGGTGGGGGCTCCTATCCCTATGGCTACACCTTC. It specifies CASSVGGGSYPYGYTF.

The V and J genes are TRBV28 and TRBJ1-5; no clear D gene. Trimming left V 11 bases short and J 10 bases short, with 21 bases between. The germline V gene has CDR1 MDHEN and CDR2 SYDVKM. The CDR3 loop spans 13 amino acids. DNA of the CDR3: TGTGCCTGCGAAGGAACAGCCCTTCTCCCCCAGCATTTT. This encodes CACEGTALLPQHF.